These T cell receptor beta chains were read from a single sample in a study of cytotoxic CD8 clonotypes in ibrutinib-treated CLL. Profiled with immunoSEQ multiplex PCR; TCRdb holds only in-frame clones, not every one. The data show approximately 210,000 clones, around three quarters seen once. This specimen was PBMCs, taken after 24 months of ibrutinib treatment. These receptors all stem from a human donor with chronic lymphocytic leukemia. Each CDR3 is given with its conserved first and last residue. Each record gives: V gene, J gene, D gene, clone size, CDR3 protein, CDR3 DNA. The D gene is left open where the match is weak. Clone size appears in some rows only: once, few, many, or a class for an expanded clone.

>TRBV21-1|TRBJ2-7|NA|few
CASPFYEQYF
TGTGCCAGCCCCTTCTACGAGCAGTACTTC
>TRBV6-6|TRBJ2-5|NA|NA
CASSWAGEETQYF
TGTGCCAGCAGTTGGGCAGGGGAAGAGACCCAGTACTTC
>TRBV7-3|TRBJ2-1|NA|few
CASSNPGLHNEQFF
TGTGCCAGCAGCAATCCGGGACTCCACAATGAGCAGTTCTTC
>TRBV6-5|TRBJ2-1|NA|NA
CASSYSEDEQFF
TGTGCCAGCAGTTATAGTGAGGATGAGCAGTTCTTC
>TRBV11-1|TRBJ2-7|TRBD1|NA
CASSLGQGYYEQYF
TGTGCCAGCAGCTTGGGACAGGGGTACTACGAGCAGTACTTC
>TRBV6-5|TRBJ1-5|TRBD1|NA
CASSPGGGPQPQHF
TGTGCCAGCAGCCCTGGAGGGGGCCCTCAGCCCCAGCATTTT
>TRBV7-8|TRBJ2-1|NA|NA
CASSFGSSEQFF
TGTGCCAGCTCCTTCGGGAGCAGTGAGCAGTTCTTC
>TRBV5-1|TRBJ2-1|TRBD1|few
CASSRDRPYEQFF
TGCGCCAGCAGCAGGGACAGGCCCTATGAGCAGTTCTTC
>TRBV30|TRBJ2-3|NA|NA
CAWSVQRGFGADTQYF
TGTGCCTGGAGTGTACAAAGGGGTTTCGGCGCAGATACGCAGTATTTT
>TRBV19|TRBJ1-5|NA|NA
CASSIIPNQPQHF
TGTGCCAGTAGTATAATCCCGAATCAGCCCCAGCATTTT
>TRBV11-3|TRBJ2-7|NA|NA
CASSPINSGEQYF
TGTGCCAGCAGCCCCATTAACAGCGGCGAGCAGTACTTC
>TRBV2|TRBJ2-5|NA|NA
CASSKDSQETQYF
TGTGCCAGCAGTAAAGACAGCCAAGAGACCCAGTACTTC
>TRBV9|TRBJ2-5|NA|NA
CASTIHPVGGAQYF
TGTGCCAGCACCATACACCCGGTGGGTGGGGCCCAGTACTTC
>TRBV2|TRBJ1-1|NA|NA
CASSQLPLDSEAFF
TGTGCCAGCAGTCAACTGCCTTTGGACAGCGAAGCTTTCTTT
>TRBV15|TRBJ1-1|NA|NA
CATSRPQGIRNAEAFF
TGTGCCACCAGCAGACCCCAGGGGATTCGTAACGCTGAAGCTTTCTTT
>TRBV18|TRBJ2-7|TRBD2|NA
CASSPSGSGYEQYF
TGTGCCAGCTCACCGAGCGGGAGTGGCTACGAGCAGTACTTC
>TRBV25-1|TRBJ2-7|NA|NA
CASSEGSGYTYEQYF
TGTGCCAGCAGTGAAGGTTCGGGGTACACCTACGAGCAGTACTTC
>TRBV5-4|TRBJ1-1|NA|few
CASGSGRSPEAFF
TGTGCCAGCGGGTCGGGACGTTCCCCAGAAGCTTTCTTT
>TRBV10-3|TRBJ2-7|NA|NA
CAISDHRENEQYF
TGTGCCATCAGTGATCACAGGGAAAACGAGCAGTACTTC
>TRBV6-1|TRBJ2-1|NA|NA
CASSARKGGFGNEQFF
TGTGCCAGCAGTGCCCGGAAGGGGGGCTTTGGGAATGAGCAGTTCTTC
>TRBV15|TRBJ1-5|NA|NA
CATSRDPAYGQPQHF
TGTGCCACCAGCAGAGATCCGGCGTACGGTCAGCCCCAGCATTTT
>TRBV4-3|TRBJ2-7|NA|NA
CASSQRDSYEQYF
TGCGCCAGCAGCCAGAGAGACAGCTACGAGCAGTACTTC
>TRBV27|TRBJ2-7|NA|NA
CASSLEVQGSSEQYF
TGTGCCAGCAGTTTAGAGGTCCAGGGTTCCTCCGAGCAGTACTTC
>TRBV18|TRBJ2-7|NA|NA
CASSPDPGLREQYF
TGTGCCAGCTCACCGGATCCAGGGTTGAGAGAGCAGTACTTC
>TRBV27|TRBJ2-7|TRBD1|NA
CASRLTGGEQYF
TGTGCCAGCAGACTGACAGGGGGCGAGCAGTACTTC
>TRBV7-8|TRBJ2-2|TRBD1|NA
CATGGLAGELFF
TGTGCCACAGGGGGCTTGGCCGGGGAGCTGTTTTTT
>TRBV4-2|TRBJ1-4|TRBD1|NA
CASSHLSRTGRNEKLFF
TGTGCCAGCAGTCATCTTTCTCGGACAGGGCGTAATGAAAAACTGTTTTTT
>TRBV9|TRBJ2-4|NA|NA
CASSVAPGDIQYF
TGTGCCAGCAGCGTAGCTCCGGGTGACATTCAGTACTTC
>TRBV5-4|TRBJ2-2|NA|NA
CASSLVGTGELFF
TGTGCCAGCAGCTTGGTCGGGACCGGGGAGCTGTTTTTT
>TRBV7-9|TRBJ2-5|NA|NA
CASSPIGQPQETQYF
TGTGCCAGCAGCCCAATAGGACAGCCACAAGAGACCCAGTACTTC
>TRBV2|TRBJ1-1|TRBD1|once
CASRRDRGKGSLSTEAFF
TGTGCCAGCAGGAGGGACAGGGGGAAGGGCTCATTGAGCACTGAAGCTTTCTTT
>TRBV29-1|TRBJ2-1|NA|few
CSPWGRGEQFF
TGCAGCCCATGGGGGCGGGGTGAGCAGTTCTTC
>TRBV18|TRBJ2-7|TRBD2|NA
CASSPMLLAGVGDDRYEQYF
TGTGCCAGCTCACCTATGTTACTAGCGGGAGTCGGAGACGATCGCTACGAGCAGTACTTC
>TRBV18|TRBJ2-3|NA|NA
CASSPIAPASTDTQYF
TGTGCCAGCTCACCAATAGCCCCAGCTAGCACAGATACGCAGTATTTT
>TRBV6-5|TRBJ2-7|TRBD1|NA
CASSYRRDRAEQYF
TGTGCCAGCAGTTACCGCCGGGACAGGGCTGAGCAGTACTTC
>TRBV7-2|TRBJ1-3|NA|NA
CASSLGPAAGNTIYF
TGTGCCAGCAGCTTAGGTCCAGCGGCTGGAAACACCATATATTTT
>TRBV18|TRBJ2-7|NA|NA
CASSPAGTWEQYF
TGTGCCAGCTCACCAGCCGGGACCTGGGAGCAGTACTTC
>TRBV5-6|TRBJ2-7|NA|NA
CASSLRQGYEQYF
TGTGCCAGCAGCTTGCGGCAGGGCTACGAGCAGTACTTC
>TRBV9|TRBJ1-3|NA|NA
CASSLRQPASGNTIYF
TGTGCCAGCAGCCTCAGACAGCCCGCCTCTGGAAACACCATATATTTT
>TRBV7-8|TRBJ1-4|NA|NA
CASSLVLSQGGEKLFF
TGTGCCAGCAGCCTTGTATTGTCCCAAGGGGGTGAAAAACTGTTTTTT
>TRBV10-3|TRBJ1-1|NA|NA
CAISEGQPLNTEAFF
TGTGCCATCAGTGAAGGACAGCCTCTGAACACTGAAGCTTTCTTT
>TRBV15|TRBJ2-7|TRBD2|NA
CATSRGARTSGRFEQYF
TGTGCCACCAGCAGAGGAGCGAGGACTAGCGGGAGGTTCGAGCAGTACTTC
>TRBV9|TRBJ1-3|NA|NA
CASSATGTSGNTIYF
TGTGCCAGCAGCGCAACAGGGACTTCTGGAAACACCATATATTTT
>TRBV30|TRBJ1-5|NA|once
CAWSVGQFSQPQHF
TGTGCCTGGAGTGTAGGACAGTTTTCACAGCCCCAGCATTTT
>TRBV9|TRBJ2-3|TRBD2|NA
CASTSGAESTDTQYF
TGTGCCAGCACGAGCGGGGCTGAGAGCACAGATACGCAGTATTTT
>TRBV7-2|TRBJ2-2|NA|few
CASNAGELFF
TGTGCCAGCAATGCCGGGGAGCTGTTTTTT
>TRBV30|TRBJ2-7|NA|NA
CAWSSWGSYEQYF
TGTGCCTGGAGTAGTTGGGGGTCCTACGAGCAGTACTTC
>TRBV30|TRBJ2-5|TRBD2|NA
CAWSVMAGGQEETQYF
TGTGCCTGGAGTGTAATGGCGGGAGGCCAGGAAGAGACCCAGTACTTC
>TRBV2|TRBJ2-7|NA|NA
CASSEWPTGEGYEQYF
TGTGCCAGCAGTGAATGGCCGACAGGGGAGGGGTACGAGCAGTACTTC
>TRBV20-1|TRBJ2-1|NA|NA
CSASWYNEQFF
TGCAGTGCTAGTTGGTACAATGAGCAGTTCTTC
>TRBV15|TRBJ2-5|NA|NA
CATTTQGLQETQYF
TGTGCCACCACCACCCAGGGCCTCCAAGAGACCCAGTACTTC
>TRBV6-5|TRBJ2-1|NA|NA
CASSYFGEQFF
TGTGCCAGCAGTTACTTTGGTGAGCAGTTCTTC